The entry below gives a single T cell receptor beta chain sequence along with its context. What it binds is not known. These data are taken from a study of cytomegalovirus exposure and HLA in healthy donors. Study in general: Genetic ancestry analysis placed around 76% of the 398 donors that were genotyped in the Caucasian-associated cluster. Study-level points and caveats: Beyond CMV serostatus, there was no information to go on about immune exposure. A later analysis reportedly identified an Asian-associated ancestry cluster as carrying fewer N-insertions than the approximately 670-donor mean.

The germline gives CDR1 ENHRY, CDR2 SYGVKD. V dropped 6 bases and J dropped 6; count of bases not matched to a gene: 12. The CDR3 has 16 residues. In the PCR, 60 Vbeta and 13 Jbeta primers were used. Data came from immunoSEQ multiplex PCR; TCRdb stores just in-frame clones and leaves some out. The sample contains about 150,000 clones, approximately 69% of which appear only once. Sample: PBMCs. The rearrangement links TRBV10-3 to TRBJ2-1; TRBD2 aligns across 9 bases. The TCR sequence derives from a man younger than 45 in good health and CMV-seronegative. Here the CDR3 DNA reads TGTGCCATCAGGGCGGGGGGGGCGTTCGTAGGCAATGAGCAGTTCTTC. Translated, it gives CAIRAGGAFVGNEQFF.